This T cell receptor beta chain was identified during a study of blood T cell repertoires in COVID-19. Overall study: The samples span acute and convalescent COVID-19 from the United States, Italy and Spain. T cells, B-cell-depleted T cells, or PBMCs provided the cDNA or gDNA that served as material.

Original analysis: Reference gene primer amplification yielded estimated nucleated cell counts. Generated by immunoSEQ multiplex PCR, the TCRdb table keeps only in-frame clones and is missing some. Clone size and V and J calls were adopted from that table, with D and trimming inferred from the DNA. This sample yields some 48,000 clones, of which 85% are seen a single time; under 6% belongs to the top ten. This clone was observed once. The CDR3 contains 14 residues. CDR1 and CDR2 (germline): SGHAT, FQDESV (reference sequence). Trimming left V 3 bases short and J 5 bases short, with 13 bases between. Sequenced: peripheral blood. The clonotype was recovered from a woman aged 60-75 years with acute or convalescent COVID-19. This sequence joins TRBV11-1 and TRBJ2-5, with D possibly matching TRBD1 (6 bases). As DNA, the CDR3 is TGTGCCAGCAGCTTGGTCAGGGGAAGGGAGACCCAGTACTTC. Its translation: CASSLVRGRETQYF.